This T cell receptor (beta chain) was documented in a study of CD8+ T cells in alopecia areata. Study-wide results and caveats: Because of a solitary nonresponder, the connection of baseline CD8+ expansion to response stays uncertain. On tofacitinib, scalp clonality and expanded CD8+ clones among top 100 fell significantly.

The sequencing template was cDNA reverse transcribed from extracted RNA. Produced via immunoSEQ multiplex PCR; TCRdb's table is partial and in-frame only. The sample includes about 270,000 clones, 60% of them seen just once. Worth noting for this clone: Its antigen is currently unknown.

Treatment reported: oral pan-JAK inhibitor, 5-10 mg twice daily. V was pared by 4 bases and J by 2 bases, with 7 bases of the junction left unmatched. There are 14 residues in the CDR3. Germline V gene data show CDR1 as SQVTM and CDR2 as ANQGSEA. The specimen comprised CD4+ T cells sorted from blood, sampled around week 54, from a patient treated with tofacitinib. The origin of this receptor is a human donor with alopecia areata. V and J are TRBV29-1 and TRBJ1-2; 7 positions agree with TRBD1. CDR3 residues: CSVGPGQRNYGYTF. The CDR3 region has the DNA TGCAGCGTTGGGCCGGGACAGAGAAACTATGGCTACACCTTC.